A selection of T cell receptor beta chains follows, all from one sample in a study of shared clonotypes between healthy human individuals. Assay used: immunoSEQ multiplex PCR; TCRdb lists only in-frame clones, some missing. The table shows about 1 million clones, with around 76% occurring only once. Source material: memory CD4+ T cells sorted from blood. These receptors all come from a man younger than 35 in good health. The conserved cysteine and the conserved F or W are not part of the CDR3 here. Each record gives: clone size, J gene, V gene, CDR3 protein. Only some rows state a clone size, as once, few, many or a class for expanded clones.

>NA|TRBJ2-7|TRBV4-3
ASSQPRWGGAHEQY
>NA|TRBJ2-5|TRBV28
ASSSRQMYQETQY
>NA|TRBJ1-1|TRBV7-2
ASSPRGSNTEAF
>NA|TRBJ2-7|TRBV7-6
ASSPGQIGEQY
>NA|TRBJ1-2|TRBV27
ASSGGRPDANYGYT
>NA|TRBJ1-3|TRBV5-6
ASSLGSNSGNTIY
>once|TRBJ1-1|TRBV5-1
ATNMGTVTNTEAF
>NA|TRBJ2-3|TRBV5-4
AIGGSGSTQY
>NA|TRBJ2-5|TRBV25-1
ASSAGPAETQY
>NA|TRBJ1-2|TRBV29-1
SAWTAVYGYT
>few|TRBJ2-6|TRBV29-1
SVEGGSSGANVLT
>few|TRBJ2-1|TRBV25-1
ASSEFSVRGSYNEQF
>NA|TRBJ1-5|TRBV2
ASSATGGYSQPQH
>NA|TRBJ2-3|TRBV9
ASSTRLAGADTQY
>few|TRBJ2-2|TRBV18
ASSQLAGTGELF
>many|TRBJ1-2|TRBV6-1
ASRPTGYGYT
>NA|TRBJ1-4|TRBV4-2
ASSQPPYPTNEKLF
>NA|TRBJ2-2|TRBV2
ASRGGANTGELF
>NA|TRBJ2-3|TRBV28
ASSPYFAGGADTQY
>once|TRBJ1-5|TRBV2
ASSDRGVPNQSQH
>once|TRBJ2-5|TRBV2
ASSSEAAGTQY
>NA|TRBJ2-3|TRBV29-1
SVVGDSRPDTQY
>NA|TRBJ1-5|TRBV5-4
ASSLMGSNQPQH
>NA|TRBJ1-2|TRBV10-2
ASSDSGDYGYT
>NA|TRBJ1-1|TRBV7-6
ASSLVGNTEAF
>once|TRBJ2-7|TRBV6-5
ASTSGRAEQY
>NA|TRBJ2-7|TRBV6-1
ASSEGGAGGYEQY
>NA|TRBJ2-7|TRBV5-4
ASSLGGRSYEQY
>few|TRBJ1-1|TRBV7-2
ASSRDRVNTEAF
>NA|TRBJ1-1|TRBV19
ASGGHLNTEAF
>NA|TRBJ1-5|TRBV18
ASSPQGGGQPQH
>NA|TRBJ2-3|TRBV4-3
ASSQDQLAGADTQY
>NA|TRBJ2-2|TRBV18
ASSPPFGRENTGELF
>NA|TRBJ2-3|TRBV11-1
ASSPGTTDTQY
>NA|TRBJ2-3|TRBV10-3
AISTGQAITDTQY
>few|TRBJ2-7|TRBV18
ASSTTGQALDEQY
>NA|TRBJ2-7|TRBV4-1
ASSQGSGLADSFSYEQY
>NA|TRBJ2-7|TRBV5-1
ASSSGASGTSSYEQY
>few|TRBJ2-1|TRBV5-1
ASSLGAYNEQF
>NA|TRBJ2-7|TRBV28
ASRDYPGYEQY
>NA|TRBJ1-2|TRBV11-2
ASSLDLGREGYT
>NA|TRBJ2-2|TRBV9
ASSVGRGAYTGELF